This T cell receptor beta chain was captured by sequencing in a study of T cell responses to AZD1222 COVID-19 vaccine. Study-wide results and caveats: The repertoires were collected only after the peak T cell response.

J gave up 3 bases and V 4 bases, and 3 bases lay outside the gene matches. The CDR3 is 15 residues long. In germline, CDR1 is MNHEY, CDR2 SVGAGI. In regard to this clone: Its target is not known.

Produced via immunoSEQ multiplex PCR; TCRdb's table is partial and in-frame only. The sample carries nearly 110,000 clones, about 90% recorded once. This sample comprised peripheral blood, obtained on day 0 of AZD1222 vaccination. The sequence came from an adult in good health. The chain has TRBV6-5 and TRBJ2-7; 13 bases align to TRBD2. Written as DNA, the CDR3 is TGTGCCAGCAGTTCCCGACTAGCGGGAGGCTACGAGCAGTACTTC. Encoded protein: CASSSRLAGGYEQYF.